A single TCR beta chain is shown here with its context. The data derive from a study of blood T cells in healthy people across ages. There are 17 residues in the CDR3. From germline, CDR1 is MNHNY and CDR2 SVGAGI (reference sequence). The V end lost 7 bases, the J end lost 3 bases, and 23 bases lay between the germline ends. A J-beta primer mix and a sample-barcoded 5' primer were used in a second PCR of about 7 to 12 cycles. A single record per CDR3 protein comes from TCRdb applying MiXCR to the 5' RACE reads. The sample has about 680,000 distinct CDR3 sequences, around 48% seen once. V is TRBV6-6 and J is TRBJ2-3, with D perhaps TRBD1 or TRBD2 (6 bases each). Sequenced sample: blood. The TCR was taken from a woman aged 55 to 70 in good health. The chain's CDR3 is CASTTRRGASGTDTQYF. The CDR3 nucleotides are TGTGCCAGCACCACCCGAAGGGGGGCTAGTGGTACAGATACGCAGTATTTT.